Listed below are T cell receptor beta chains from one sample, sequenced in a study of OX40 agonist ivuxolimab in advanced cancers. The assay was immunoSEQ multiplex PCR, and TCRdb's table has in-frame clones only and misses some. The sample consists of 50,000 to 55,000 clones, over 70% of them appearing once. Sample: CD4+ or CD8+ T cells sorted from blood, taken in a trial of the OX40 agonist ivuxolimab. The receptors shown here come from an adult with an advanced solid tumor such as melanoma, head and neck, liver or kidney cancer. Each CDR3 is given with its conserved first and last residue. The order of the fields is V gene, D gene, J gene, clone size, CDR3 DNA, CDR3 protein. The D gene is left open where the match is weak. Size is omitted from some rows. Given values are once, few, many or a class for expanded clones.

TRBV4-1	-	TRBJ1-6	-	TGCGCCAGCAGCCCCGGACAGTTTGGTTCACCCCTCCACTTT	CASSPGQFGSPLHF
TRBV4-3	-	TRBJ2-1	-	TGCGCCAGCAGCCAATCCCCCCTAGGGTCCAGGAAGGAGCAGTTCTTC	CASSQSPLGSRKEQFF
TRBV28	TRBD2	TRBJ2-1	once	TGTGCCAGCAGCACGAGCTCTAGCGGGAGGGCATATGAGCAGTTCTTC	CASSTSSSGRAYEQFF
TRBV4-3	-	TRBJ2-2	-	TGCGCCAGCAGCCAATCGAGGACCGGGGAGCTGTTTTTT	CASSQSRTGELFF
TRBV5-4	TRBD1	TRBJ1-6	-	TGTGCCAGCAGCCGGGACAGACTTCTTTCACCCCTCCACTTT	CASSRDRLLSPLHF
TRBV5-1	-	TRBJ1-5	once	TGCGCCAGCAGCTTGGATACAGGCAATCAGCCCCAGCATTTT	CASSLDTGNQPQHF
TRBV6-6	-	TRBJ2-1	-	TGTGCCAGCAGCCCTGCTGTCCCCGGTGAGCAGTTCTTC	CASSPAVPGEQFF
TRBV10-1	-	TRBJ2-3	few	TGCGCCAGCAGTGAGGGAGGGGGCACAGATACGCAGTATTTT	CASSEGGGTDTQYF
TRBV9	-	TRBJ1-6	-	TGTGCCAGCAGCGTTAGGGGCGGCGGGGATTCACCCCTCCACTTT	CASSVRGGGDSPLHF
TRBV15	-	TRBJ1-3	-	TGTGCCACCAGCATAGGGGATACGGGAAACACCATATATTTT	CATSIGDTGNTIYF
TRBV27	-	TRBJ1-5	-	TGTGCCAGCACAAGAAGCGATCAGCCCCAGCATTTT	CASTRSDQPQHF
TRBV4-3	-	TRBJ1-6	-	TGCGCCAGCAGCCAAGGGATTTCACCCCTCCACTTT	CASSQGISPLHF
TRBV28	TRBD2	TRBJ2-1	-	TGTGCCAGCAGTCCAGGTGTACCTAGCGGGAGGGTTTCCTACAATGAGCAGTTCTTC	CASSPGVPSGRVSYNEQFF
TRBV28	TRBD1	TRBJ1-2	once	TGTGCCAGCAGTTTGTCCGGGACAGGGCCTCCTTCCGTCTATGGCTACACCTTC	CASSLSGTGPPSVYGYTF
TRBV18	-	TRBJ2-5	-	TGTGCCAGCTCATACTTGGCGACGGTGAAAGAGACCCAGTACTTC	CASSYLATVKETQYF
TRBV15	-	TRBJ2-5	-	TGTGCCACCCTAGCAAGCCAGCAAGAGACCCAGTACTTC	CATLASQQETQYF
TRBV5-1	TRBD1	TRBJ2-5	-	TGCGCCAGCAGCTTTGGGACAGAAGAGACCCAGTACTTC	CASSFGTEETQYF
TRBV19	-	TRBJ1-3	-	TGTGCCAGTAGTATAGCCGGGAGCTCTGGAAACACCATATATTTT	CASSIAGSSGNTIYF
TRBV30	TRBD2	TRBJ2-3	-	TGTGCCTGGAGGGCTAGCGGGAGCCCAGATACGCAGTATTTT	CAWRASGSPDTQYF
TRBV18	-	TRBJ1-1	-	TGTGCCAGCTCACCCAAGGGTACTGAAGCTTTCTTT	CASSPKGTEAFF
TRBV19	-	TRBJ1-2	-	TGTGCCAGTCTCACACGGGGTGCCTATGGCTACACCTTC	CASLTRGAYGYTF
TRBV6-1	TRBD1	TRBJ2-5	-	TGTGCCAGCAGGCGACAGGGGGGCCAAGAGACCCAGTACTTC	CASRRQGGQETQYF
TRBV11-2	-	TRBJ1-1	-	TGTGCCAGCAGCTTAACTCAGAATAGAGCCACTGAAGCTTTCTTT	CASSLTQNRATEAFF
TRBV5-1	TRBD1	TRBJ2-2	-	TGCGCCACCCCGACTGATACCGGGACAGGGGGCACCGGGGAGCTGTTTTTT	CATPTDTGTGGTGELFF
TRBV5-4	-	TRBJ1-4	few	TGTGCCAGCAGCTTGGGGGATAATGAAAAACTGTTTTTT	CASSLGDNEKLFF
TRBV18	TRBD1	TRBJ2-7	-	TGTGCCAGCTCACCTCTCCCATCACAGGGGTTTTCCTACGAGCAGTACTTC	CASSPLPSQGFSYEQYF
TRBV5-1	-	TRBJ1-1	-	TGCGCCAGCAGCCTAGACAGGTCCAACACTGAAGCTTTCTTT	CASSLDRSNTEAFF
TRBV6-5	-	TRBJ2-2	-	TGTGCCAGCAGTTCGACAGGAGGGAACACCGGGGAGCTGTTTTTT	CASSSTGGNTGELFF